A selection of T cell receptor beta chains follows, all from one sample in a study of identical twins. TCRdb called the 5' RACE reads again in MiXCR, with one record for every CDR3 protein. The data hold about 200,000 distinct CDR3 sequences, with roughly a tenth observed a single time. The source material was memory T cells sorted from blood. The receptors were sampled from a man aged 50 to 59 in good health. The CDR3 runs from the conserved cysteine through the conserved F or W. D genes are given only for firm matches. Clone size, where shown, is once, few, many, or a class for clones that have expanded.

TRBJ1-2 | NA | NA | TRBV14 | TGTGCCAGCAGCCAGAGGACGTATGGCTACACCTTC | CASSQRTYGYTF
TRBJ1-2 | many | NA | TRBV4-2 | TGTGCCAGCAGGCCAGCCTCTAACTATGGCTACACCTTC | CASRPASNYGYTF
TRBJ1-5 | NA | NA | TRBV6-1 | TGTGCCAGCAGTGAAGGACAGATTAATCAGCCCCAGCATTTT | CASSEGQINQPQHF
TRBJ2-5 | NA | NA | TRBV5-1 | TGCGCCAGCACTTCAGGGGGGCCGTACCAAGAGACCCAGTACTTC | CASTSGGPYQETQYF
TRBJ1-5 | few | NA | TRBV5-6 | TGTGCCAGCACCCAGGCAGGGCGGAGCAATCAGCCCCAGCATTTT | CASTQAGRSNQPQHF
TRBJ1-2 | many | TRBD1 | TRBV28 | TGTGCCAGCATCGGGGACAGGGCTGGCGGCTACACCTTC | CASIGDRAGGYTF
TRBJ1-4 | NA | NA | TRBV9 | TGTGCCAGCAGCCCCGCTGGGGGTTGGGACGAAAAACTGTTTTTT | CASSPAGGWDEKLFF
TRBJ2-7 | many | TRBD2 | TRBV5-1 | TGCGCCAGCAGCTTGGCTAGCGGAACCTACGAGCAGTACTTC | CASSLASGTYEQYF
TRBJ2-3 | many | NA | TRBV6-5 | TGTGCCAGCAGTTACTCGCCGCTTAGCACAGATACGCAGTATTTT | CASSYSPLSTDTQYF
TRBJ1-5 | few | NA | TRBV2 | TGTGCCAGCAGCCTGGATCAGCCCCAGCATTTT | CASSLDQPQHF
TRBJ1-2 | many | NA | TRBV27 | TGTGCCAGCAGTTTACAAGGAGGGAATACGTATGGCTACACCTTC | CASSLQGGNTYGYTF
TRBJ1-2 | NA | NA | TRBV5-6 | TGTGCCAGCCACATCTTGACAGGCCCCACTGGCTACACCTTC | CASHILTGPTGYTF
TRBJ2-2 | NA | TRBD2 | TRBV5-1 | TGCGCCAGCAGCGCCGGGACTAGCGATGCCGGGGAGCTGTTTTTT | CASSAGTSDAGELFF
TRBJ1-1 | many | NA | TRBV18 | TGTGCCAGCTCACCTATTTCGGAGAACACTGAAGCTTTCTTT | CASSPISENTEAFF
TRBJ2-7 | few | NA | TRBV30 | TGTGCCTGGAGCCCCACCGGCGGTTATGGACACGAGCAGTACTTC | CAWSPTGGYGHEQYF
TRBJ1-2 | few | NA | TRBV6-1 | TGTGCCAGCAGTGATCCGATTGCCCGAGGGTCTGGCTACACCTTC | CASSDPIARGSGYTF
TRBJ1-5 | many | NA | TRBV28 | TGTGCCAGCAGCTCGGTGATCAATCAGCCCCAGCATTTT | CASSSVINQPQHF
TRBJ2-7 | few | TRBD1 | TRBV7-2 | TGTGCCAGCAGCTTAAGCGACAGGGGCTACGAGCAGTACTTC | CASSLSDRGYEQYF
TRBJ1-1 | NA | NA | TRBV11-2 | TGTGCCAGCAGCCATCGTGTGGGTATAGGGGCATTAGCTTTCTTT | CASSHRVGIGALAFF
TRBJ2-1 | NA | NA | TRBV6-2/TRBV6-3 | TGTGCCAGCAGGCTCGACCTTAGCTCCTACAATGAGCAGTTCTTC | CASRLDLSSYNEQFF
TRBJ2-3 | NA | NA | TRBV30 | TGTGCCTGGAGTGTAGGGGCCGGCTTGGCGGGGATGCAGTATTTT | CAWSVGAGLAGMQYF
TRBJ2-3 | NA | NA | TRBV10-3 | TGTGCCACCGGAGGAGGTGTCGCAGATACGCAGTATTTT | CATGGGVADTQYF
TRBJ2-7 | NA | NA | TRBV25-1 | TGTGCCACCGTCTCCCTCTGGTACGAGCAGTACTTC | CATVSLWYEQYF
TRBJ2-7 | NA | TRBD1 | TRBV4-1 | TGCGCCAGCAGCCAAACCTTGACAGGGGGGCCCTACGAGCAGTACTTC | CASSQTLTGGPYEQYF
TRBJ2-7 | NA | TRBD1 | TRBV4-3 | TGCGCCAGCAGCCAAGACCGGACAGGGAGAGACGAGCAGTACTTC | CASSQDRTGRDEQYF
TRBJ2-1 | many | NA | TRBV7-2 | TGTGCCAGCAGTCCAGATGTGGGGACACTCTACAATGAGCAGTTCTTC | CASSPDVGTLYNEQFF
TRBJ2-3 | NA | TRBD1 | TRBV12-3/TRBV12-4 | TGTGCCAGCAGTTTTATACCGGGACAGGGCTACACAGATACGCAGTATTTT | CASSFIPGQGYTDTQYF
TRBJ2-5 | few | TRBD2 | TRBV7-8 | TGTGCCAGCAGCTTAGCGCTGGCTAGCGGGATTCAAGAGACCCAGTACTTC | CASSLALASGIQETQYF
TRBJ2-7 | NA | TRBD1 | TRBV19 | TGTGCCAGTAGTACTATACAGGGGAACGAGCAGTACTTC | CASSTIQGNEQYF
TRBJ2-7 | NA | NA | TRBV7-2 | TGTGCCAGCAGCTTCACTGGCAGTCACTACGAGCAGTACTTC | CASSFTGSHYEQYF
TRBJ2-4 | few | NA | TRBV29-1 | TGCAGCGTTGAGTTAGGGACAATAGCCAAAAACATTCAGTACTTC | CSVELGTIAKNIQYF
TRBJ1-1 | many | NA | TRBV12-3/TRBV12-4 | TGTGCCAGCAGCCCCGGGACGACTCTTGAAGCTTTCTTT | CASSPGTTLEAFF
TRBJ2-5 | few | NA | TRBV18 | TGTGCCAGCTCACCATCCGCCGGTGAGACCCAGTACTTC | CASSPSAGETQYF
TRBJ1-1 | few | NA | TRBV20-1 | TGCAGTGCTAGAATCGCTGAAGCTTTCTTT | CSARIAEAFF
TRBJ2-3 | few | NA | TRBV27 | TGTGCCAGCAGTCCGGGGACTGCGGGAGATACGCAGTATTTT | CASSPGTAGDTQYF
TRBJ1-5 | many | TRBD1 | TRBV6-1 | TGTGCCAGCAGAACCGGACAGGTTGGACAGCCCCAGCATTTT | CASRTGQVGQPQHF
TRBJ2-1 | many | NA | TRBV20-1 | TGCAGTGCTAGAATCGAAAGGGCAACCTCCTACAATGAGCAGTTCTTC | CSARIERATSYNEQFF
TRBJ2-6 | NA | NA | TRBV29-1 | TGCAGCGTTGAGGAACGGGGGATTCTCTTTTCTGGGGCCAACGTCCTGACTTTC | CSVEERGILFSGANVLTF
TRBJ1-2 | many | NA | TRBV6-1 | TGTGCCTCCGCCGGGACAACCTATGGCTACACCTTC | CASAGTTYGYTF
TRBJ2-7 | few | TRBD1 | TRBV5-1 | TGCGCCAGCAGCTTCTCCGGGACAGGGACCGTCTACGAGCAGTACTTC | CASSFSGTGTVYEQYF
TRBJ1-2 | few | NA | TRBV12-3/TRBV12-4 | TGTGCCAGCAGTATCAGTGGAGTCTATGGCTACACCTTC | CASSISGVYGYTF
TRBJ1-2 | many | TRBD1 | TRBV29-1 | TGCAGCGTTGAGAGGGGGCGCTCTAACTATGGCTACACCTTC | CSVERGRSNYGYTF
TRBJ2-2 | many | NA | TRBV5-6 | TGTGCCAGCAACCTACAGAACACCGGGGAGCTGTTTTTT | CASNLQNTGELFF
TRBJ2-3 | many | NA | TRBV5-1 | TGCGCCAGCAGCTTACAACCGGGCCGAGTCTCAGATACGCAGTATTTT | CASSLQPGRVSDTQYF
TRBJ1-1 | many | TRBD1 | TRBV5-6 | TGTGCCAGCAGCGCCGGGACAGGGGGCGCAGCTTTCTTT | CASSAGTGGAAFF
TRBJ1-2 | few | NA | TRBV28 | TGTGCCACCGGGAAAAGACAGACGTGGGGCTACACCTTC | CATGKRQTWGYTF
TRBJ2-1 | many | NA | TRBV10-3 | TGTGCCATCGAGCGGGCGGGGTCCAATGAGCAGTTCTTC | CAIERAGSNEQFF
TRBJ2-3 | few | TRBD2 | TRBV5-6 | TGTGCCAGCAGCTTGGCCGGACTAGCGGGAAAGGCAGATACGCAGTATTTT | CASSLAGLAGKADTQYF
TRBJ2-3 | many | NA | TRBV7-2 | TGTGCCAGCAGCTCACAGGGGAGGCCAGATACGCAGTATTTT | CASSSQGRPDTQYF
TRBJ2-4 | many | TRBD1 | TRBV7-8 | TGTGCCAGCAGCCGCCCCCGGACAGGGCCGCACATTCAGTACTTC | CASSRPRTGPHIQYF
TRBJ1-1 | many | NA | TRBV5-1 | TGCGCCAGCAGCTTGGCCGGGGGAGAAGCTTTCTTT | CASSLAGGEAFF
TRBJ2-7 | many | TRBD1 | TRBV12-3/TRBV12-4 | TGTGCCAGCCGGGCGGGACAGGGAAACTACGAGCAGTACTTC | CASRAGQGNYEQYF
TRBJ2-3 | few | TRBD1 | TRBV20-1 | TGCAGTGCTAGCATTTGGGGACAGGGGACAGATACGCAGTATTTT | CSASIWGQGTDTQYF
TRBJ2-3 | many | NA | TRBV7-2 | TGTGCCAGCAGCGGCTGGGGACGCCTCCCAGATACGCAGTATTTT | CASSGWGRLPDTQYF
TRBJ2-1 | NA | TRBD2 | TRBV5-5 | TGTGCCAGCAGCTGGAGGACTAGTCAATCCAATGAGCAGTTCTTC | CASSWRTSQSNEQFF